Below are 11 T cell receptor beta chains sequenced from a single sample in a study of blood T cell repertoires in COVID-19. Repertoires were generated with immunoSEQ multiplex PCR, while TCRdb's copy carries only in-frame clones and drops some. The profile shows 90,000 to 130,000 clones, 70% to 80% of them singletons. The sample taken for sequencing was peripheral blood. These receptor sequences come from a woman aged 55-70 years with acute or convalescent COVID-19.

V gene TRBV7-2 combines with J gene TRBJ2-7; D perhaps matches TRBD1 (5 bases). Trimming removed 3 bases from V and 3 bases from J, with 15 bases in between. The CDR3 sequence is 15 residues long. The germline V gene encodes CDR1 SGHTA and CDR2 FQGNSA. The CDR3 loop is CASSFGAGNIYEQYF. The CDR3 DNA sequence: TGTGCCAGCAGCTTTGGGGCAGGGAATATCTACGAGCAGTACTTC.

This chain links TRBV5-1 with TRBJ1-4; 8 bases align to TRBD1. Looked up from germline, CDR1 is SGHRS and CDR2 is YFSETQ. The ends lost 4 bases at V and 5 bases at J; junction bases unmatched: 7. The CDR3 is 15 amino acids. The DNA of the CDR3 is TGCGCCAGCAGCCCCGGCAGGGGGCCAAATGAAAAACTGTTTTTT. This codes for CASSPGRGPNEKLFF.

The chain employs TRBV11-2 and TRBJ2-1; a weak D match, TRBD2 (6 bases). CDR1 SGHAT and CDR2 FQNNGV come from the germline V gene. Trimming removed 0 bases from V and 10 bases from J, with 10 bases in between. The CDR3 loop spans 13 amino acids. This CDR3 reads CASSLDGGGEQFF. The CDR3 DNA reads as TGTGCCAGCAGCTTAGACGGGGGTGGAGAGCAGTTCTTC.

The V call is TRBV30, the J call TRBJ1-2; the D is unclear. The CDR3 has 13 residues. Germline V gives CDR1 GTSNPN, CDR2 SVGIG (reference sequence). V lost 1 base and J lost 8, with 14 bases in between. CDR3 sequence reads: CAWSARENWGYTF. In DNA, the CDR3 is TGTGCCTGGAGTGCCCGGGAGAATTGGGGCTACACCTTC.

The chain employs TRBV6-1 and TRBJ2-7; TRBD1 agrees at 9 bases. The ends lost 2 bases at V and 2 bases at J; junction bases unmatched: 7. The germline gives CDR1 MNHNS, CDR2 SASEGT. The CDR3 contains 16 residues. CDR3 in DNA: TGTGCCAGCAGTGAACTTACAGGGGGCGGCCCCTACGAGCAGTACTTC. This gives the protein CASSELTGGGPYEQYF.

This clone occurred many times. The chain has TRBV4-3 and TRBJ2-1; 10 bases are shared with TRBD2. The CDR3 sequence is 17 residues long. CDR1 and CDR2 (germline): LGHNA, YSLEER. V lost 4 bases to trimming and J lost 6 bases; unmatched junction nucleotides: 12. CDR3 nucleotides: TGCGCCAGCAGCCCTACCCCAGATTTAGCGGGGGGCAATGAGCAGTTCTTC. Its protein is CASSPTPDLAGGNEQFF.

The rearrangement joins TRBV12-3 or TRBV12-4 to TRBJ1-6; unclear D gene. V lost 5 bases to trimming and J lost 14 bases, with 16 bases between them. The CDR3 has 13 amino acids. CDR3 loop: CASSLSLEVTLHF. CDR3 coding DNA: TGTGCCAGCAGTCTGAGTCTGGAGGTGACCCTCCACTTT.

The rearrangement links TRBV10-3 to TRBJ1-4, with D perhaps TRBD1 (6 bases). Trimming shortened V by 8 bases and J by 8 bases, and 21 bases separated the two germline ends. Germline CDR1 is ENHRY and CDR2 is SYGVKD. The CDR3 is 15 amino acids. The CDR3 is CAIEGGEQGLEKLFF. CDR3 bases: TGTGCCATCGAAGGTGGGGAACAGGGTCTCGAAAAACTGTTTTTT.

The chain recombines TRBV3-1 (or the pseudogene TRBV3-2) with TRBJ2-7; 8 positions match TRBD1. Germline CDR1 and CDR2: LGHDT and YNNKEL (reference sequence). This CDR3 has 16 amino acids. After removal of 0 bases from V and 2 bases from J, the junction contained 6 bases not matched to a gene. For the CDR3, the DNA is TGTGCCAGCAGCCAAGATTTTGGGACAGGAGCCTACGAGCAGTACTTC. Translating gives CASSQDFGTGAYEQYF.

This clone was seen a handful of times. The rearrangement uses TRBV5-1 and TRBJ1-1; a possible D gene is TRBD1 (5 bases). The V end was cut by 5 bases, the J end by 4 bases, with 15 bases between. Germline-derived CDR1 and CDR2 are SGHRS and YFSETQ. CDR3 length equals 14 residues. As DNA, the CDR3 is TGCGCCAGCAGTAGTCAGTTGCAGGGCACTGAAGCTTTCTTT. Residues: CASSSQLQGTEAFF.

The rearrangement links TRBV11-2 to TRBJ1-1; 7 bases match TRBD1. Germline V lookup: CDR1 SGHAT, CDR2 FQNNGV. V trimming: 4 bases; J trimming: 0 bases; junction bases outside the gene matches: 8. This CDR3 comprises 16 residues. CDR3 sequence (DNA): TGTGCCAGCAGCTCCGGGGACAGAACAATGAACACTGAAGCTTTCTTT. Translation: CASSSGDRTMNTEAFF.